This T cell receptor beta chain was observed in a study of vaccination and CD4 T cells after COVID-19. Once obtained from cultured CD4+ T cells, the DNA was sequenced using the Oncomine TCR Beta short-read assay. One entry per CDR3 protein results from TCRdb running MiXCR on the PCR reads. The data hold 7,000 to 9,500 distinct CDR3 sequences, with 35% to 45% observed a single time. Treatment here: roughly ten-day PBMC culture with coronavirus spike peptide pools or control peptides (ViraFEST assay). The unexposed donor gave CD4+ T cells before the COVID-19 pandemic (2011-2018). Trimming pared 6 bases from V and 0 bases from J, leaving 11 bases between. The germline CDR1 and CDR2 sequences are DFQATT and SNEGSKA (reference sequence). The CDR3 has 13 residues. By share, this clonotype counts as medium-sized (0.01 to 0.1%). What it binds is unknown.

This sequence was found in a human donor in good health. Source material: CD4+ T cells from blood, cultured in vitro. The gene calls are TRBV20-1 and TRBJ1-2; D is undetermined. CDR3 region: CSATDGTNYGYTF. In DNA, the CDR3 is TGCAGTGCCACGGACGGGACTAACTATGGCTACACCTTC.